A single sample is the source of the 24 T cell receptor beta chains below, sequenced in a study of T cell responses to AZD1222 COVID-19 vaccine. This table comes from immunoSEQ multiplex PCR, and its TCRdb copy is limited to in-frame clones, with some not included. The sample comprises about 140,000 clones, 80% to 90% of which are singletons, and roughly 3% rests with the top ten. The sample consisted of peripheral blood, taken on day 0 of AZD1222 vaccination. All receptors derive from an adult in good health.

The chain carries TRBV6-6 and TRBJ2-7, with D tentatively TRBD2 (6 bases). Looked up from germline, CDR1 is MNHNY and CDR2 is SVGAGI (reference sequence). The CDR3 is made up of 14 amino acids. V shed 0 bases and J shed 6 bases, with 12 bases lying between them. In DNA, the CDR3 is TGTGCCAGCAGTTACTCGGAGGGTTCAGCCGAGCAGTACTTC. This sequence encodes CASSYSEGSAEQYF.

V usage is TRBV30 and J usage is TRBJ1-5, with D perhaps TRBD1 (5 bases). The CDR3 is made up of 13 amino acids. Trimming cost V 2 bases and J 5 bases, with 10 bases left between them. From germline, CDR1 is GTSNPN and CDR2 SVGIG (reference sequence). CDR3 sequence reads: CAWSLGGDQPQHF. The CDR3 coding sequence is TGTGCCTGGAGTCTCGGGGGGGATCAGCCCCAGCATTTT.

The CDR3 sequence: CATRDRGVPNYGYTF. The CDR3 DNA follows: TGTGCCACCCGGGACAGGGGAGTTCCGAACTATGGCTACACCTTC. This chain links TRBV3-1 (or the pseudogene TRBV3-2) with TRBJ1-2; TRBD1 matches at 10 bases. CDR1 is LGHDT and CDR2 is YNNKEL in the germline V gene (reference sequence). CDR3 length: 15 amino acids. Trimming removed 10 bases from V and 2 bases from J; junction bases left unmatched: 10.

This sequence joins TRBV6-5 and TRBJ1-1; 7 nucleotides match TRBD1. The CDR3 has 13 residues. With 6 bases clipped from V and 1 base from J, the junction kept 2 bases outside the gene matches. Germline V CDR1 and CDR2: MNHEY, SVGAGI. The DNA of the CDR3 is TGTGCCAGCAGGAGGACAGGGAACACTGAAGCTTTCTTT. It encodes CASRRTGNTEAFF.

The J gene is TRBJ2-7, the V gene TRBV29-1; tentatively, D is TRBD2 (6 bases). This CDR3 contains 13 residues. V shed 7 bases and J shed 1 base, with 14 bases lying between them. Germline values: CDR1 SQVTM, CDR2 ANQGSEA. The CDR3 is CSAHTGRSYEQYF. Here the CDR3 DNA reads TGCAGCGCCCACACCGGGAGATCCTACGAGCAGTACTTC.

The genes are TRBV27 and TRBJ2-7; D remains ambiguous. The V gene's germline CDR1 is MNHEY and CDR2 SMNVEV (reference sequence). The V end lost 3 bases, the J end lost 0 bases, and 12 bases lay between the germline ends. The CDR3 spans 15 residues. The CDR3 region has the DNA TGTGCCAGCAGTTTCCGAGGTCAAGGCTCCTACGAGCAGTACTTC. This sequence encodes CASSFRGQGSYEQYF.

The V and J genes are TRBV10-3 and TRBJ2-1, with TRBD1 as a possible D gene (5 bases). There are 12 residues in the CDR3. Germline CDR1 ENHRY, CDR2 SYGVKD. Trimming removed 2 bases at V and 15 bases at J, with 14 bases between. CDR3 sequence reads: CAISETDIILFF. CDR3 bases: TGTGCCATCAGTGAGACGGACATTATTTTGTTCTTC.

The chain joins TRBV6-6 to TRBJ1-2; the D gene is possibly TRBD1 (6 bases). CDR3 length equals 14 residues. Trimming cost V 0 bases and J 7 bases, with 12 bases left between them. The germline CDR1 and CDR2 sequences are MNHNY and SVGAGI (reference sequence). CDR3 amino acids: CASSYSTGEGGYTF. Here the CDR3 DNA reads TGTGCCAGCAGTTACTCGACAGGAGAAGGTGGCTACACCTTC.

The chain uses TRBV6-5 and TRBJ1-2, with TRBD1 as a possible D gene (6 bases). Germline CDR1 and CDR2: MNHEY and SVGAGI. V lost 10 bases to trimming and J lost 4 bases, with 16 bases between them. This CDR3 has 13 amino acids. The chain's CDR3 is CATLGGATYGYTF. The CDR3 coding sequence is TGTGCCACTCTAGGGGGGGCGACCTATGGCTACACCTTC.

This chain connects TRBV5-6 to TRBJ2-7, with D possibly TRBD2 on 6 matching bases. CDR3 size: 13 residues. The germline V gene has CDR1 SGHDT and CDR2 YYEEEE. Deletions cut 4 bases from V and 2 bases from J, with 10 bases between. CDR3 loop: CASSAGRTYEQYF. The CDR3 DNA is TGTGCCAGCAGCGCGGGACGAACCTACGAGCAGTACTTC.

The CDR3 DNA is TGTGCCAGCGCCCCCCCTAAGGATAGCAATCAGCCCCAGCATTTT. Amino acids: CASAPPKDSNQPQHF. This rearrangement joins TRBV7-2 to TRBJ1-5; no reliable D call. The CDR3 consists of 15 residues. The V end was cut by 8 bases, the J end by 0 bases, with 14 bases between. Germline V CDR1 and CDR2: SGHTA, FQGNSA.

The rearrangement uses TRBV6-2 or TRBV6-3 and TRBJ2-1, with 11 bases fitting TRBD2. Germline lookup yields CDR1 MNHEY and CDR2 SVGEGT. This CDR3 comprises 14 residues. V lost 5 bases to trimming and J lost 6 bases; unmatched junction nucleotides: 3. The CDR3 coding sequence is TGTGCCAGCAGTACCCTAGCGGGAGGCAATGAGCAGTTCTTC. Protein: CASSTLAGGNEQFF.

V usage is TRBV3-1 (or the pseudogene TRBV3-2) and J usage is TRBJ2-1, with 9 bases matching TRBD1. CDR3 length: 18 amino acids. Looked up from germline, CDR1 is LGHDT and CDR2 is YNNKEL (reference sequence). Unmatched junction bases numbered 10, after V lost 4 bases and J lost 0 bases. CDR3 region: CASSRPGTGFGSYNEQFF. CDR3 in DNA: TGTGCCAGCAGCCGCCCCGGGACAGGGTTCGGCTCCTACAATGAGCAGTTCTTC.

The V and J genes are TRBV24-1 and TRBJ1-5; D gene unclear. Germline loops: CDR1 KGHDR, CDR2 SFDVKD. The V gene lost 4 bases and the J gene lost 9 bases, with 12 bases spanning the gap. CDR3 length equals 13 residues. The CDR3 region has the DNA TGTGCCACCAGTGAGCGCCCCTGGGGGCCCCAGCATTTT. It specifies CATSERPWGPQHF.

V is TRBV9 and J is TRBJ2-2; D may be TRBD1 or TRBD2 (5 bases each). Trimming stripped 3 bases from V and 7 bases from J, with 13 bases between. The V gene's germline CDR1 is SGDLS and CDR2 YYNGEE. The CDR3 sequence is 14 residues long. CDR3 sequence reads: CASSAEGPLGELFF. The CDR3, as DNA: TGTGCCAGCAGCGCAGAGGGACCTCTCGGGGAGCTGTTTTTT.

The chain employs TRBV6-2 or TRBV6-3 and TRBJ2-3; D not resolved. V was trimmed by 4 bases and J by 7 bases, leaving 6 bases between them. Germline CDR1 reads MNHEY; CDR2 reads SVGEGT. The CDR3 consists of 11 residues. The CDR3 coding sequence is TGTGCCAGCAGTTTAATTAATACGCAGTATTTT. This sequence encodes CASSLINTQYF.

This clone was seen many times. The genes are TRBV19 and TRBJ1-4, with D uncertain. The CDR3 covers 15 residues. Between the trimmed V and J ends, which lost 7 bases and 3 bases, there was a span of 15 bases. CDR1 LNHDA and CDR2 SQIVND come from the germline V gene (reference sequence). CDR3 nucleotides: TGTGCCAGTACGGGGAGGATCGTAGCTAATGAAAAACTGTTTTTT. Its protein is CASTGRIVANEKLFF.

The chain combines TRBV27 with TRBJ2-1; TRBD2 is a possible D gene (6 bases). The length of the CDR3 is 15 residues. From germline, CDR1 is MNHEY and CDR2 SMNVEV (reference sequence). V lost 2 bases to trimming and J lost 6 bases, with 14 bases between them. CDR3 in amino acids: CASSLTSPGRNEQFF. The DNA for the CDR3 is TGTGCCAGCAGTTTAACTAGCCCCGGACGCAATGAGCAGTTCTTC.

The V and J genes are TRBV25-1 and TRBJ1-2; no definite D call. Germline V gives CDR1 MGHDK, CDR2 SYGVNS. The CDR3 extends over 13 amino acids. V lost 5 bases and J lost 4, with 11 bases in between. The CDR3 region has the DNA TGTGCCAGCAGTCCTGTGGGGAGCTATGGCTACACCTTC. This encodes CASSPVGSYGYTF.

V is TRBV7-3 and J is TRBJ2-3, with a possible D match to TRBD2 (5 bases). V shed 2 bases and J shed 1 base, with 10 bases lying between them. The CDR3 sequence is 15 residues long. In germline, CDR1 is SGHTA, CDR2 FQGTGA. The CDR3 sequence is CASSLRGWGTDTQYF. CDR3 coding DNA: TGTGCCAGCAGCTTACGGGGTTGGGGCACAGATACGCAGTATTTT.

This clone was observed a single time. This rearrangement joins TRBV30 to TRBJ2-2, with D possibly matching TRBD2 (5 bases). The CDR3 sequence is 14 residues long. Between the trimmed V and J ends, which lost 4 bases and 6 bases, there was a span of 15 bases. Looked up from germline, CDR1 is GTSNPN and CDR2 is SVGIG (reference sequence). In DNA, the CDR3 is TGTGCCTGGAAACAGTCCGGGGTGGCCGGGGAGCTGTTTTTT. It codes for CAWKQSGVAGELFF.

The chain couples TRBV7-9 to TRBJ1-2, with 8 bases that match TRBD1. Trimming at V came to 1 base and at J to 6 bases, leaving 1 base not matched to a gene. In germline, CDR1 is SEHNR, CDR2 FQNEAQ (reference sequence). CDR3 length equals 13 residues. This CDR3 reads CASSLEQGDGYTF. The CDR3 DNA follows: TGTGCCAGCAGCTTAGAACAGGGGGATGGCTACACCTTC.

The V and J genes are TRBV4-2 and TRBJ1-2, with TRBD1 matching 8 bases. Trimming at V came to 1 base and at J to 2 bases, leaving 0 bases not matched to a gene. Per the germline V gene, CDR1 is LGHNA and CDR2 is YNFKEQ. The CDR3 length is 14 residues. The CDR3: CASSQGTGNYGYTF. Here the CDR3 DNA reads TGTGCCAGCAGCCAAGGGACAGGGAACTATGGCTACACCTTC.

The chain uses TRBV11-2 and TRBJ1-1; a possible D gene is TRBD1 (6 bases). The germline V gene has CDR1 SGHAT and CDR2 FQNNGV. This CDR3 is built from 14 residues. Between the trimmed V and J ends, which lost 2 bases and 7 bases, there was a span of 14 bases. CDR3 DNA sequence: TGTGCCAGCAGCTTACACCGGGGGCAGAGTGAAGCTTTCTTT. Translating gives CASSLHRGQSEAFF.